The rows below give T cell receptor beta chains drawn from one sample of a study of OX40 agonist ivuxolimab in advanced cancers. TCRdb keeps only in-frame clones here, not all; method: immunoSEQ multiplex PCR. This sample yields approximately 14,000 clones, of which 91% are seen a single time; around 23% belongs to the top ten. The sequencing used CD4+ or CD8+ T cells sorted from blood, collected in a trial of the OX40 agonist ivuxolimab. All receptors derive from an adult with an advanced solid tumor such as melanoma, head and neck, liver or kidney cancer. CDR3s include the opening cysteine and the closing phenylalanine or tryptophan. D genes are given only for firm matches. Some rows have no size entry. The others give once, few or many, or a class for an expanded clone.

D gene: -; clone size: -; J gene: TRBJ2-5; V gene: TRBV29-1; CDR3 DNA: TGCAGCGTCCTCCACTGGACGGACGAAGAGACCCAGTACTTC; CDR3 protein: CSVLHWTDEETQYF
D gene: TRBD2; clone size: -; J gene: TRBJ2-3; V gene: TRBV27; CDR3 DNA: TGTGCCAGCAGTTTAATGGCGGGAGGGCCGACGGATACGCAGTATTTT; CDR3 protein: CASSLMAGGPTDTQYF
D gene: -; clone size: -; J gene: TRBJ1-2; V gene: TRBV7-9; CDR3 DNA: TGTGCCAGCAGCTTCGACGGAAACTATGGCTACACCTTC; CDR3 protein: CASSFDGNYGYTF
D gene: -; clone size: -; J gene: TRBJ2-5; V gene: TRBV10-2; CDR3 DNA: TGCGCCAGCAGTGAGCTTGGACCACCAGAGACCCAGTACTTC; CDR3 protein: CASSELGPPETQYF
D gene: -; clone size: -; J gene: TRBJ2-7; V gene: TRBV28; CDR3 DNA: TGTGCCAGCAGCCCACTAGAAGAATCCTACGAGCAGTACTTC; CDR3 protein: CASSPLEESYEQYF
D gene: TRBD2; clone size: -; J gene: TRBJ2-2; V gene: TRBV27; CDR3 DNA: TGTGCCAGCAGTCTAGCGGGAGTTTCGACCACCGGGGAGCTGTTTTTT; CDR3 protein: CASSLAGVSTTGELFF
D gene: -; clone size: -; J gene: TRBJ2-3; V gene: TRBV6-1; CDR3 DNA: TGTGCCAGCAGTGAAGCTGCAGACTATAATACGCAGTATTTT; CDR3 protein: CASSEAADYNTQYF
D gene: -; clone size: -; J gene: TRBJ2-1; V gene: TRBV6-5; CDR3 DNA: TGTGCCAGCAGTTACGGGCTAGTATGGTTCTTC; CDR3 protein: CASSYGLVWFF
D gene: TRBD2; clone size: -; J gene: TRBJ2-7; V gene: TRBV27; CDR3 DNA: TGTGCCAGCACCTTTACGACTAGCGGGAGCAGCGAGCAGTACTTC; CDR3 protein: CASTFTTSGSSEQYF
D gene: -; clone size: -; J gene: TRBJ2-1; V gene: TRBV27; CDR3 DNA: TGTGCCAGCAGTTTCAGTCCGGGGAGCTCCTACAATGAGCAGTTCTTC; CDR3 protein: CASSFSPGSSYNEQFF
D gene: -; clone size: -; J gene: TRBJ2-1; V gene: TRBV27; CDR3 DNA: TGTGCCAGCTCTAGGGGGAGCTCCTACAATGAGCAGTTCTTC; CDR3 protein: CASSRGSSYNEQFF
D gene: -; clone size: hyperexpanded; J gene: TRBJ2-7; V gene: TRBV5-1; CDR3 DNA: TGCGCCAGCAGACAAGGAAACGAGCAGTACTTC; CDR3 protein: CASRQGNEQYF
D gene: -; clone size: once; J gene: TRBJ2-7; V gene: TRBV5-7; CDR3 DNA: TGTGCCAGCAGCTCGGTTAGACCGAAAACCTACGAGCAGTACTTC; CDR3 protein: CASSSVRPKTYEQYF
D gene: TRBD2; clone size: -; J gene: TRBJ2-7; V gene: TRBV27; CDR3 DNA: TGTGCCAGCAGTTTTCATGCAGCGGGAGGCCTCCGGGACGAGCAGTACTTC; CDR3 protein: CASSFHAAGGLRDEQYF
D gene: TRBD2; clone size: -; J gene: TRBJ2-7; V gene: TRBV28; CDR3 DNA: TGTGCCAGCAGTTTCGGGCTAGCGGCCTACGAGCAGTACTTC; CDR3 protein: CASSFGLAAYEQYF
D gene: TRBD1; clone size: -; J gene: TRBJ2-6; V gene: TRBV6-1; CDR3 DNA: TGTGCCATCAGTGAGACAGGGGATGGCGGGGCCAACGTCCTGACTTTC; CDR3 protein: CAISETGDGGANVLTF
D gene: -; clone size: once; J gene: TRBJ1-1; V gene: TRBV9; CDR3 DNA: TGTGCCAGCAGCGTAGACCCCTCCGGACCTGGCACTGAAGCTTTCTTT; CDR3 protein: CASSVDPSGPGTEAFF
D gene: TRBD2; clone size: once; J gene: TRBJ2-1; V gene: TRBV5-4; CDR3 DNA: TGTGCCAGCAGCTTGGTGGCGGGAGTAGGATATGAGCAGTTCTTC; CDR3 protein: CASSLVAGVGYEQFF
D gene: -; clone size: -; J gene: TRBJ2-1; V gene: TRBV2; CDR3 DNA: TGTGCCAGCAGGGGGTTTGAGCAGTTCTTC; CDR3 protein: CASRGFEQFF
D gene: TRBD1; clone size: -; J gene: TRBJ1-1; V gene: TRBV7-9; CDR3 DNA: TGTGCCAGCAGCTTGGCGGTTGGGACAGCCGAAGAAGCTTTCTTT; CDR3 protein: CASSLAVGTAEEAFF
D gene: TRBD1; clone size: -; J gene: TRBJ2-7; V gene: TRBV2; CDR3 DNA: TGTGCCAGCAGCGACAGGGACTACGAGCAGTACTTC; CDR3 protein: CASSDRDYEQYF
D gene: TRBD1; clone size: -; J gene: TRBJ1-1; V gene: TRBV9; CDR3 DNA: TGTGCCAGCAGCCAGGACAGGGTCACTGAAGCTTTCTTT; CDR3 protein: CASSQDRVTEAFF
D gene: TRBD1; clone size: few; J gene: TRBJ1-2; V gene: TRBV7-8; CDR3 DNA: TGTGCCAGCAGCTACCCCTCAGGGGCAGGGGGGAGCTATGGCTACACCTTC; CDR3 protein: CASSYPSGAGGSYGYTF
D gene: -; clone size: -; J gene: TRBJ2-7; V gene: TRBV27; CDR3 DNA: TGTGCCAGCAGTTTACAACCTACGCCCTACGAGCAGTACTTC; CDR3 protein: CASSLQPTPYEQYF
D gene: -; clone size: -; J gene: TRBJ1-1; V gene: TRBV20-1; CDR3 DNA: TGCAGTGCTTCGGAGAACACTGAAGCTTTCTTT; CDR3 protein: CSASENTEAFF
D gene: TRBD2; clone size: -; J gene: TRBJ2-2; V gene: TRBV10-3; CDR3 DNA: TGTGCCATCAGTGAGAGCCTAGCGGGAGCTCCCTGGAACACCGGGGAGCTGTTTTTT; CDR3 protein: CAISESLAGAPWNTGELFF
D gene: -; clone size: -; J gene: TRBJ2-7; V gene: TRBV11-1; CDR3 DNA: TGTGCCAGCAGCTTAGGGCTGGACTCCTACGAGCAGTACTTC; CDR3 protein: CASSLGLDSYEQYF
D gene: TRBD1; clone size: -; J gene: TRBJ2-1; V gene: TRBV25-1; CDR3 DNA: TGTGCCAGCAGTGGCCGGACAGGGGGACAGGACAATGAGCAGTTCTTC; CDR3 protein: CASSGRTGGQDNEQFF
D gene: -; clone size: -; J gene: TRBJ1-1; V gene: TRBV5-6; CDR3 DNA: TGTGCCAGCAGCTCCCACGTGCCTGAAGCTTTCTTT; CDR3 protein: CASSSHVPEAFF
D gene: TRBD1; clone size: -; J gene: TRBJ2-1; V gene: TRBV7-8; CDR3 DNA: TGTGCCAGCGGAACTCCCGGGACAGGTATAAATGAGCAGTTCTTC; CDR3 protein: CASGTPGTGINEQFF
D gene: -; clone size: few; J gene: TRBJ2-5; V gene: TRBV14; CDR3 DNA: TGTGCCAGCAGCCAAAGACTCAAAGAGACCCAGTACTTC; CDR3 protein: CASSQRLKETQYF
D gene: -; clone size: -; J gene: TRBJ2-1; V gene: TRBV19; CDR3 DNA: TGTGCCAGTAGTACCGACGGAGGCTCCTACAATGAGCAGTTCTTC; CDR3 protein: CASSTDGGSYNEQFF
D gene: TRBD2; clone size: -; J gene: TRBJ2-1; V gene: TRBV14; CDR3 DNA: TGTGCCAGCAGCCAAGATCGACTAGCGGGAGGGCTGAATGAGCAGTTCTTC; CDR3 protein: CASSQDRLAGGLNEQFF
D gene: -; clone size: few; J gene: TRBJ2-6; V gene: TRBV27; CDR3 DNA: TGTGCCAGCAGTTTATCGTCTCCGGGGTTTGGGGCCAACGTCCTGACTTTC; CDR3 protein: CASSLSSPGFGANVLTF
D gene: -; clone size: -; J gene: TRBJ1-1; V gene: TRBV10-2; CDR3 DNA: TGCGCCAGCAGTGAGTCCTCCAGGAACACTGAAGCTTTCTTT; CDR3 protein: CASSESSRNTEAFF
D gene: -; clone size: -; J gene: TRBJ2-7; V gene: TRBV7-6; CDR3 DNA: TGTGCCAGCAGCTTATCAGGGAGCGCCTACGAGCAGTACTTC; CDR3 protein: CASSLSGSAYEQYF
D gene: -; clone size: -; J gene: TRBJ2-5; V gene: TRBV29-1; CDR3 DNA: TGCAGCGTTGAGTCTAGCGAGAGTAGTGAGCAGTACTTC; CDR3 protein: CSVESSESSEQYF
D gene: -; clone size: -; J gene: TRBJ2-2; V gene: TRBV7-9; CDR3 DNA: TGTGCCAGCAGCTTAGACGGAGCGGGCTCGAACACCGGGGAGCTGTTTTTT; CDR3 protein: CASSLDGAGSNTGELFF
D gene: -; clone size: -; J gene: TRBJ1-1; V gene: TRBV11-3; CDR3 DNA: TGTGCCAGCAGTTCTTCCGCGGCCACTGAAGCTTTCTTT; CDR3 protein: CASSSSAATEAFF
D gene: TRBD1; clone size: -; J gene: TRBJ1-4; V gene: TRBV12-5; CDR3 DNA: TGTGCTAGTGGTAATGCAGGGACAGGGGATGAAAAACTGTTTTTT; CDR3 protein: CASGNAGTGDEKLFF
D gene: -; clone size: medium-sized; J gene: TRBJ1-2; V gene: TRBV6-5; CDR3 DNA: TGTGCCAGCTGTTTGAGTGGGGGCTATGGCTACACCTTC; CDR3 protein: CASCLSGGYGYTF
D gene: -; clone size: -; J gene: TRBJ2-7; V gene: TRBV19; CDR3 DNA: TGTGCCAGTAGTATCAGACCAGACTACGAGCAGTACTTC; CDR3 protein: CASSIRPDYEQYF
D gene: TRBD1; clone size: -; J gene: TRBJ2-3; V gene: TRBV2; CDR3 DNA: TGTGCCAGCAGTCCGGACAGGGGAAGCACAGATACGCAGTATTTT; CDR3 protein: CASSPDRGSTDTQYF
D gene: TRBD2; clone size: -; J gene: TRBJ2-2; V gene: TRBV7-9; CDR3 DNA: TGTGCCAGCAGCTTAGAAGCGGGAGGGTACACCGGGGAGCTGTTTTTT; CDR3 protein: CASSLEAGGYTGELFF
D gene: TRBD1; clone size: -; J gene: TRBJ2-2; V gene: TRBV4-1; CDR3 DNA: TGCGCCAGCAGCCAAGAGGGCGGGACAGGGGGGTCCGGCGGGGAGCTGTTTTTT; CDR3 protein: CASSQEGGTGGSGGELFF
D gene: -; clone size: -; J gene: TRBJ1-4; V gene: TRBV30; CDR3 DNA: TGTGCCTGGAGTGGGGGATTCCTTGAAAAACTGTTTTTT; CDR3 protein: CAWSGGFLEKLFF
D gene: -; clone size: -; J gene: TRBJ2-6; V gene: TRBV5-8; CDR3 DNA: TGTGCCAGCAGCGTCGTAGGGGCTGGGGCCAACGTCCTGACTTTC; CDR3 protein: CASSVVGAGANVLTF